A selection of T cell receptor beta chains follows, all from one sample in a study of shared clonotypes between healthy human individuals. TCRdb's copy holds only in-frame clones and misses some; the assay was immunoSEQ multiplex PCR. Of about 2.1 million clones listed, 85% to 95% are singletons. The sample comprised naive CD8+ T cells from PBMCs. The receptors derive from a man aged 18 to 30 in good health. Some clones in this sample may be carry-over from other donors' samples. The CDR3 runs from the conserved cysteine through the conserved F or W.

v_call: TRBV13
j_call: TRBJ2-5
cdr3_aa: CASSSGGETQYF

v_call: TRBV27
j_call: TRBJ2-1
cdr3_aa: CASSPTGQLNNEQFF

v_call: TRBV11-2
j_call: TRBJ1-2
cdr3_aa: CASSFVGTVYGYTF

v_call: TRBV27
j_call: TRBJ2-1
cdr3_aa: CASSLGRFHFF

v_call: TRBV7-3
j_call: TRBJ2-1
cdr3_aa: CASSLPPSGSSYNEQFF

v_call: TRBV29-1
j_call: TRBJ2-7
cdr3_aa: CSAGRTTYEQYF

v_call: TRBV10-3
j_call: TRBJ2-3
cdr3_aa: CAISERLAGGASTDTQYF

v_call: TRBV27
j_call: TRBJ2-7
cdr3_aa: CASSLRGTLYEQYF

v_call: TRBV25-1
j_call: TRBJ2-2
cdr3_aa: CASSVLEGTGELFF

v_call: TRBV30
j_call: TRBJ2-2
cdr3_aa: CAWSVLGGELFF

v_call: TRBV27
j_call: TRBJ1-1
cdr3_aa: CASSLISAARSEAFF

v_call: TRBV27
j_call: TRBJ1-1
cdr3_aa: CASRTGVRTEAFF

v_call: TRBV6-1
j_call: TRBJ1-5
cdr3_aa: CASSEVRGENNQPQHF

v_call: TRBV2
j_call: TRBJ1-2
cdr3_aa: CASTPGANYGYTF

v_call: TRBV27
j_call: TRBJ1-2
cdr3_aa: CASSLSRLPLYGYTF

v_call: TRBV18
j_call: TRBJ2-7
cdr3_aa: CASSPKPPGQSYEQYF

v_call: TRBV2
j_call: TRBJ1-5
cdr3_aa: CASSEDLRDRSNQPQHF

v_call: TRBV19
j_call: TRBJ1-5
cdr3_aa: CASSISKQISNQPQHF

v_call: TRBV7-9
j_call: TRBJ2-5
cdr3_aa: CASSPRTSGRRETQYF

v_call: TRBV19
j_call: TRBJ1-5
cdr3_aa: CATATAGRRQPQHF

v_call: TRBV19
j_call: TRBJ2-1
cdr3_aa: CASSDPGLAYNEQFF

v_call: TRBV6-5
j_call: TRBJ2-2
cdr3_aa: CASMIQGTGELFF

v_call: TRBV7-9
j_call: TRBJ1-2
cdr3_aa: CASSLLDRSPYGYTF

v_call: TRBV27
j_call: TRBJ2-7
cdr3_aa: CASSLAGLYYEQYF

v_call: TRBV9
j_call: TRBJ2-2
cdr3_aa: CASSESPLAGEGTGELFF

v_call: TRBV2
j_call: TRBJ1-1
cdr3_aa: CASSEVNTEAFF

v_call: TRBV10-3
j_call: TRBJ1-2
cdr3_aa: CAISESGQGVGYTF

v_call: TRBV9
j_call: TRBJ1-1
cdr3_aa: CASSPGTGVNTEAFF

v_call: TRBV9
j_call: TRBJ2-3
cdr3_aa: CASSPRSPSYTDTQYF

v_call: TRBV11-3
j_call: TRBJ1-1
cdr3_aa: CASSLLSMNTEAFF

v_call: TRBV27
j_call: TRBJ2-7
cdr3_aa: CASSFSSEAYEQYF

v_call: TRBV19
j_call: TRBJ2-7
cdr3_aa: CASSIKIRYEQYF

v_call: TRBV27
j_call: TRBJ2-7
cdr3_aa: CASSPRRQGADEQYF

v_call: TRBV29-1
j_call: TRBJ2-1
cdr3_aa: CSGESGSSYNEQFF

v_call: TRBV4-1
j_call: TRBJ2-5
cdr3_aa: CASSQEQGAIYETQYF

v_call: TRBV19
j_call: TRBJ2-7
cdr3_aa: CASSMREGYYEQYF

v_call: TRBV15
j_call: TRBJ1-5
cdr3_aa: CATSRALSNQPQHF

v_call: TRBV15
j_call: TRBJ2-7
cdr3_aa: CATAGRSYEQYF

v_call: TRBV19
j_call: TRBJ2-7
cdr3_aa: CASSAGQRGYEQYF

v_call: TRBV2
j_call: TRBJ2-5
cdr3_aa: CASSEGRQRRETQYF

v_call: TRBV9
j_call: TRBJ1-2
cdr3_aa: CASSVEGQGDRDYGYTF

v_call: TRBV28
j_call: TRBJ1-4
cdr3_aa: CASDAGRRKEKLFF

v_call: TRBV27
j_call: TRBJ2-7
cdr3_aa: CASRGISYEQYF

v_call: TRBV11-2
j_call: TRBJ2-7
cdr3_aa: CASSARGQGYEQYF

v_call: TRBV28
j_call: TRBJ2-1
cdr3_aa: CASSLLTSGTHNEQFF

v_call: TRBV7-2
j_call: TRBJ2-1
cdr3_aa: CASSSPVDRGLGNEQFF

v_call: TRBV7-2
j_call: TRBJ2-1
cdr3_aa: CASSLGAGFNEQFF

v_call: TRBV5-1
j_call: TRBJ2-7
cdr3_aa: CASGQGTSYEQYF

v_call: TRBV2
j_call: TRBJ2-7
cdr3_aa: CASSESGGTTYEQYF

v_call: TRBV19
j_call: TRBJ1-2
cdr3_aa: CASSIRAGSHYGYTF

v_call: TRBV4-2
j_call: TRBJ1-1
cdr3_aa: CASSPKHAFTEAFF

v_call: TRBV15
j_call: TRBJ2-2
cdr3_aa: CATTQRAGSGELFF

v_call: TRBV27
j_call: TRBJ1-5
cdr3_aa: CASSSGTGRRSNQPQHF

v_call: TRBV27
j_call: TRBJ2-7
cdr3_aa: CASRSPRDHRFDEQYF

v_call: TRBV6-6
j_call: TRBJ1-3
cdr3_aa: CASSYWGPASGNTIYF

v_call: TRBV7-9
j_call: TRBJ1-1
cdr3_aa: CASRRGQGNTEAFF

v_call: TRBV5-1
j_call: TRBJ2-1
cdr3_aa: CASSLAVIAHNEQFF